This T cell receptor (beta chain) was found in a study of cytomegalovirus exposure and HLA in healthy donors. The V end lost 1 base, the J end lost 5 bases, and 9 bases lay between the germline ends. CDR3 length: 14 amino acids. Germline V CDR1 and CDR2: LNHNV, YYDKDF (reference sequence). PCR was performed using 60 Vbeta and 13 Jbeta primers. Sequencing used immunoSEQ multiplex PCR; TCRdb keeps in-frame clones, though not all of them. The sample contains about 150,000 clones, 77% of which appear only once. The TCR sequence derives from a woman between 40 and 55 years old in good health and CMV-seronegative. The sequenced material came from PBMCs. The chain combines TRBV15 with TRBJ2-1, with D maybe TRBD1 (5 bases). The CDR3 sequence is CATSRGQGDNEQFF. The CDR3 DNA reads as TGTGCCACCAGCAGAGGACAAGGGGACAATGAGCAGTTCTTC.